This TCR beta chain was sequenced for a study of cytomegalovirus exposure and HLA in healthy donors. Study outcomes and limitations: Reports described diagnosis of cytomegalovirus status by the classifier as highly specific and sensitive.

The PCR used 60 Vbeta and 13 Jbeta primers. Libraries were prepared by immunoSEQ multiplex PCR; TCRdb keeps only in-frame clonotypes and omits some of them. The sample comprises tens of thousands of clones, around 70% of which are singletons, and 3.4% rests with the top ten. Notes on this clone: Its antigen is as yet unknown.

Germline CDR1 and CDR2: SNHLY and FYNNEI. V dropped 5 bases and J dropped 4; count of bases not matched to a gene: 9. This CDR3 spans 15 amino acids. The chain employs TRBV2 and TRBJ2-3, with 7 bases fitting TRBD1. This receptor was obtained from a woman aged 25 to 39 in good health and CMV-seronegative. The sequenced sample was PBMCs. CDR3 region: CASSTDRAGPDTQYF. The CDR3 nucleotides read TGTGCCAGCAGTACCGACAGGGCTGGCCCAGATACGCAGTATTTT.